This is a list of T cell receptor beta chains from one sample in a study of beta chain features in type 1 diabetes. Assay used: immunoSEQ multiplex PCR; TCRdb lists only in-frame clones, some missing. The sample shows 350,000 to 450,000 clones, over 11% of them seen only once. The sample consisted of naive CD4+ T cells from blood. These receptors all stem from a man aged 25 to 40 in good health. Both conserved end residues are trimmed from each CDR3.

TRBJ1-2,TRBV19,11,ASIRGTNYGYT
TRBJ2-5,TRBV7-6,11,ASSLAAEETQY
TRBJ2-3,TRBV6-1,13,ASSATGGLADTQY
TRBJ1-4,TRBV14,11,ASSDGLTGKLF
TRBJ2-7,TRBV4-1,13,ASSQDNRGLREQY
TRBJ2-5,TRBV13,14,ASSPRGQRGWETQY
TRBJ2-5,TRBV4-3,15,ASSQDHLAGGQETQY
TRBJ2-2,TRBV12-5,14,ASGLPGTGKTGELF
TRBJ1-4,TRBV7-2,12,ASSSRRAGEKLF
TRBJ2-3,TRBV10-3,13,AISARQGYTDTQY
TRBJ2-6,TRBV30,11,AWSGRGGNVLT
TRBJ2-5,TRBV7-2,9,ASSFLETQY
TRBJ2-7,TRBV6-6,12,ASSETGTPLGQY
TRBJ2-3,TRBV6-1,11,ASVSRPTDTQY
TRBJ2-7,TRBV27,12,ASSRDVRFNEQY
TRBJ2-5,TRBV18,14,ASSPLTSGFQETQY
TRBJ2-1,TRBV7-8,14,ASSWQLAGETYEQF
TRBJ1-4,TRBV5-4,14,ASSFWPGQGNEKLF
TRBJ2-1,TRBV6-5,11,ASSYPATNEQF
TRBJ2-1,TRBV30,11,AWSVQLRNEQF
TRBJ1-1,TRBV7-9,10,ASSLGRGEAF
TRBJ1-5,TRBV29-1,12,SAAYGSGNQPQH
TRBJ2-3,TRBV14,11,ASRGVATDTQY
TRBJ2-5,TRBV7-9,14,ASSTTGTGSKETQY
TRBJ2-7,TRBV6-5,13,ASSTTSGLFNEQY
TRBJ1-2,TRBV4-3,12,ASSQADRNYGYT
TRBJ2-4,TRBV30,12,ALATGVAKNIQY
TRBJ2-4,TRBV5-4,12,ASSLQGAKNIQY
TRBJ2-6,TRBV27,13,ASSTDHSGANVLT
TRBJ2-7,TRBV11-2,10,ASSPGLDEQY
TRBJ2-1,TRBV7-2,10,ASSLGLPEQF
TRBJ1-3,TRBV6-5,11,ASSYSPGNTIY
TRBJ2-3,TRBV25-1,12,ASSELRSTDTQY
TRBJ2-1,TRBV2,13,ASSLLASHGTEQF
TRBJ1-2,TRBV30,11,AWSPHRNYGYT
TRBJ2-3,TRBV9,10,ASSPLLDTQY
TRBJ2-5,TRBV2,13,ASRTGTSGQETQY
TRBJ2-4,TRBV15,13,ATSQGGAAKNIQY
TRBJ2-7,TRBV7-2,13,ASSSSRHPSYEQY
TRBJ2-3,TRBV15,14,ATSRGRGAPADTQY
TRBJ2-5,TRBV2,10,ASSDNGETQY
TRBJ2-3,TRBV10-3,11,AISDLRVDTQY
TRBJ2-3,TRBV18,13,ASSPLAGGTDTQY
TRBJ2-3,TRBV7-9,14,ASSRALAGPTDTQY
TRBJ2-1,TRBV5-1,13,ASSLGRSSYNEQF
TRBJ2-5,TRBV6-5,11,ASSRQGAETQY
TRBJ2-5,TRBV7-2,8,ASSRETQY
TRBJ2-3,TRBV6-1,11,ASSEQPADTQY
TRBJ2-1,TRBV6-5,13,ASSYWRQGNAEQF
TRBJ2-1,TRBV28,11,ASSLGRDNEQF
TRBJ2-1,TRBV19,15,ASSMDFATVWYNEQF